A single sample is the source of the 12 T cell receptor beta chains below, sequenced in a study of T-cell reconstitution after alpha-beta-depleted transplantation in children. Using unique molecular identifiers, the investigators prepared the TCRbeta library. MiXCR, applied by TCRdb to the PCR reads, yields one record per CDR3 protein. The sample has 150,000 to 250,000 distinct CDR3 sequences, 5.5% to 7% seen once; the top ten hold under 5%. Specimen: PBMCs, collected before TCRalphabeta/CD19-depleted stem cell transplant. The receptors derive from a girl under three years old with combined immunodeficiency, due to receive a stem cell transplant.

This clonotype was seen many times. The rearrangement uses TRBV12-3 or TRBV12-4 and TRBJ2-7, with 7 bases lining up with TRBD1. With V trimmed by 5 bases and J by 0 bases, 7 bases remained unmatched. This CDR3 region has 15 residues. The CDR3 bases are TGTGCCAGCAGTCTTACAGGGGATAGCTCCTACGAGCAGTACTTC. Its protein is CASSLTGDSSYEQYF.

This clonotype was picked up many times. This chain uses TRBV27 with TRBJ2-7, with D possibly being TRBD2 (6 bases). Germline assignment: CDR1 MNHEY and CDR2 SMNVEV (reference sequence). The CDR3 consists of 16 residues. Trimming removed 1 base at V and 2 bases at J, with 15 bases between. The CDR3 sequence: CASSLFTGVRTYEQYF. As DNA, the CDR3 is TGTGCCAGCAGTTTATTTACGGGGGTTAGGACCTACGAGCAGTACTTC.

There are many counts of this clonotype. This sequence joins TRBV5-1 and TRBJ2-7; 9 nucleotides align to TRBD2. The CDR3 loop spans 15 amino acids. Germline assignment: CDR1 SGHRS and CDR2 YFSETQ. V was clipped by 1 base and J by 3 bases; unmatched bases: 5. The CDR3 bases are TGCGCCAGCAGCTTGCAGACTAGCGGATTCTACGAGCAGTACTTC. Translated: CASSLQTSGFYEQYF.

This clonotype was recorded many times. The chain employs TRBV13 and TRBJ2-7; D tentatively fits TRBD1 or TRBD2 (7 bases each). V dropped 4 bases and J dropped 7 bases, with 11 bases sitting between them. Germline V lookup: CDR1 PRHDT, CDR2 FYEKMQ (reference sequence). The CDR3 covers 12 residues. The CDR3, as DNA: TGTGCCAGCAGCTCAGGGGGGGAGGAGCAGTACTTC. It is translated as CASSSGGEEQYF.

V usage is TRBV29-1 and J usage is TRBJ2-7, with 9 bases that match TRBD2. CDR1 and CDR2 (germline): SQVTM, ANQGSEA. V was clipped by 5 bases and J by 1 base; unmatched bases: 3. The CDR3 runs to 13 residues. The CDR3 protein is CSVSGGLSYEQYF. In DNA form, the CDR3 reads TGCAGCGTTAGCGGGGGGTTATCCTACGAGCAGTACTTC.

This clonotype was picked up many times. The genes are TRBV7-2 and TRBJ2-7; D is unresolved. Germline CDR1 is SGHTA and CDR2 is FQGNSA. The CDR3 has 12 residues. Trimming shortened V by 4 bases and J by 3 bases, and 7 bases separated the two germline ends. The CDR3 sequence: CASSSTNYEQYF. In DNA form, the CDR3 reads TGTGCCAGCAGCTCGACCAACTACGAGCAGTACTTC.

This clonotype has a count of ten or more. The chain employs TRBV20-1 and TRBJ2-6; D remains ambiguous. The CDR3 contains 14 residues. Trimming pared 3 bases from V and 4 bases from J, leaving 10 bases between. Germline V gene lookup returns CDR1 DFQATT and CDR2 SNEGSKA (reference sequence). The CDR3 sequence is CSASSWKGANVLTF. Here the CDR3 DNA reads TGCAGTGCTAGCTCTTGGAAAGGGGCCAACGTCCTGACTTTC.

This clonotype was detected ten times or more. The chain employs TRBV24-1 and TRBJ1-1, with a tentative D call TRBD1 (5 bases). V lost 11 bases to trimming and J lost 0 bases, with 21 bases between them. CDR1 is KGHDR and CDR2 is SFDVKD in the germline V gene. The CDR3 loop spans 16 amino acids. Here the CDR3 DNA reads TGTGCCAGTCCGTGGGTGAGGGGACGCATGAACACTGAAGCTTTCTTT. Its protein product is CASPWVRGRMNTEAFF.

This chain uses TRBV12-3 or TRBV12-4 with TRBJ2-5; 7 nucleotides agree with TRBD2. The CDR3 has 14 residues. The V gene end was trimmed by 8 bases and the J gene end by 4 bases; junction bases not matched to a gene: 10. The CDR3 sequence is CASWGGSGGETQYF. The CDR3 DNA reads TGTGCCAGCTGGGGGGGTAGCGGAGGAGAGACCCAGTACTTC.

The chain carries TRBV4-2 and TRBJ2-1, with TRBD2 identical over 7 bases. CDR3 length: 14 residues. The V segment lost 1 base and the J segment 6 bases; nucleotides outside the gene matches: 3. Per the germline V gene, CDR1 is LGHNA and CDR2 is YNFKEQ. The CDR3 spells CASSQVVAGNEQFF. As DNA, the CDR3 is TGTGCCAGCAGCCAAGTGGTAGCGGGCAATGAGCAGTTCTTC.

This clonotype was seen repeatedly, ten times or more. The gene calls are TRBV20-1 and TRBJ1-1; possible D gene TRBD1, 6 bases. V gave up 5 bases and J gave up 3 bases, with 10 bases separating them. The CDR3 has 12 amino acids. Germline CDR1 is DFQATT and CDR2 is SNEGSKA (reference sequence). The CDR3 DNA is TGCAGTGCTCCTACAGGGTACACTGAAGCTTTCTTT. This gives the protein CSAPTGYTEAFF.

This clonotype was counted many times. The CDR3 coding sequence is TGCAGCGTTGAAGGAGGAGGGTATTACGAGCAGTACTTC. It yields the protein CSVEGGGYYEQYF. The rearrangement joins TRBV29-1 to TRBJ2-7; possibly TRBD2 for D (6 bases). The CDR3 length is 13 residues. In germline, CDR1 is SQVTM, CDR2 ANQGSEA. Trimming left V 1 base short and J 4 bases short, with 11 bases between.